Listed below are T cell receptor beta chains from one sample, sequenced in a study of regulatory T cells in long-lasting Graves disease. Via MiXCR, TCRdb re-called the multiplex PCR reads, giving one row per CDR3 protein. Of about 540,000 distinct CDR3 sequences listed, around an eighth are singletons. The same sample was also studied in work on T cells in Graves' hyperthyroidism and ophthalmopathy.

This material consisted of peripheral blood mononuclear cells (PBMCs), taken at new diagnosis, from a patient treated with antithyroid drugs. These receptors were taken from a man aged 30-40 years with Graves disease. The CDR3 runs from the conserved cysteine through the conserved F or W. The D gene is left open where the match is weak. Expanded clones are given a class, and other clones once, few, many or no size at all.

CASSPLGQTRNTEAFF,TGTGCCAGCTCACCCCTGGGACAGACTCGAAACACTGAAGCTTTCTTT,TRBV18,TRBJ1-1,few,TRBD1
CASSPGAKILQETQYF,TGTGCCAGCAGCCCAGGGGCTAAAATTCTTCAAGAGACCCAGTACTTC,TRBV9,TRBJ2-5,-,-
CASTWGEVYEQYF,TGTGCCAGCACCTGGGGGGAAGTGTACGAGCAGTACTTC,TRBV12-3/TRBV12-4,TRBJ2-7,many,-
CASSVPGTGGLNEQFF,TGTGCCAGCAGTGTTCCCGGGACAGGGGGTTTGAATGAGCAGTTCTTC,TRBV6-1,TRBJ2-1,many,TRBD1
CASSSDQGLYNQPQHF,TGTGCCAGCAGCTCGGACCAGGGACTCTACAATCAGCCCCAGCATTTT,TRBV5-6,TRBJ1-5,many,-
CSAGEGASGANVLTF,TGCAGTGCTGGAGAGGGAGCCTCTGGGGCCAACGTCCTGACTTTC,TRBV20-1,TRBJ2-6,many,-
CASSKMVPKQGARTEAFF,TGTGCCAGCAGCAAAATGGTCCCCAAACAGGGGGCGCGGACTGAAGCTTTCTTT,TRBV27,TRBJ1-1,many,TRBD1
CASSLKRNEQYF,TGTGCCAGCAGCCTCAAACGGAACGAGCAGTACTTC,TRBV28,TRBJ2-7,many,-
CASGRHLVGEKLFF,TGTGCCAGCGGACGACACCTGGTAGGGGAAAAACTGTTTTTT,TRBV27,TRBJ1-4,few,-
CASELAGDTGELFF,TGTGCCAGCGAACTAGCGGGAGACACCGGGGAGCTGTTTTTT,TRBV11-2,TRBJ2-2,-,TRBD2
CASSVVLGGTEAFF,TGTGCCAGCAGCGTAGTCCTGGGAGGCACTGAAGCTTTCTTT,TRBV9,TRBJ1-1,many,-
CATRQQGIGPQHF,TGTGCCACCCGCCAACAGGGGATTGGGCCCCAGCATTTT,TRBV27,TRBJ1-5,-,TRBD1
CAISEVAGGGSKDEQFF,TGTGCCATCAGTGAGGTCGCGGGCGGGGGGTCAAAGGATGAGCAGTTCTTC,TRBV10-3,TRBJ2-1,-,TRBD2
CSGLLSIYNEQFF,TGCAGCGGCCTTCTTTCAATCTACAATGAGCAGTTCTTC,TRBV29-1,TRBJ2-1,many,-
CASRTTGLAGARAKNIQYF,TGTGCCAGCAGGACAACGGGACTAGCGGGAGCTCGGGCCAAAAACATTCAGTACTTC,TRBV2,TRBJ2-4,many,TRBD2
CASSLEATYSDTIYF,TGTGCCAGCAGCTTAGAGGCCACATATTCAGACACCATATATTTT,TRBV7-8,TRBJ1-3,-,-
CASSEALHSYGYTF,TGTGCCAGCAGTGAAGCGCTTCACAGCTATGGCTACACCTTC,TRBV2,TRBJ1-2,many,-
CASSFGRLETQYF,TGTGCCAGCAGTTTTGGCAGGTTAGAGACCCAGTACTTC,TRBV12-3/TRBV12-4,TRBJ2-5,many,-
CASSERLRGREETQYF,TGTGCCAGCAGTGAACGTTTGCGGGGGCGGGAAGAGACCCAGTACTTC,TRBV2,TRBJ2-5,many,-
CAISEGRIDSNNEKLFF,TGTGCCATCAGTGAGGGGAGGATTGACAGTAATAATGAAAAACTGTTTTTT,TRBV10-3,TRBJ1-4,many,-
CAISTVGYEQYF,TGTGCCATCAGTACCGTAGGGTACGAGCAGTACTTC,TRBV10-3,TRBJ2-7,many,-
CASSQDLNTAMNTEAFF,TGTGCCAGCAGCCAAGATCTGAACACTGCCATGAACACTGAAGCTTTCTTT,TRBV14,TRBJ1-1,-,-
CASSLKRGTWDTQYF,TGTGCCAGCAGCCTAAAAAGGGGGACCTGGGATACGCAGTATTTT,TRBV7-8,TRBJ2-3,few,-
CASTLLGANVLTF,TGTGCCAGCACCCTACTTGGGGCCAACGTCCTGACTTTC,TRBV28,TRBJ2-6,many,-
CATSGRPGQTTDTQYF,TGTGCCACCAGCGGCCGACCGGGACAGACCACAGATACGCAGTATTTT,TRBV15,TRBJ2-3,many,TRBD1
CASSLGLAGGFYEQYF,TGCGCCAGCAGCTTGGGACTAGCGGGAGGGTTCTACGAGCAGTACTTC,TRBV5-1,TRBJ2-7,many,TRBD2
CASRSQGGTEAFF,TGTGCCAGCAGGTCTCAGGGAGGCACTGAAGCTTTCTTT,TRBV11-2,TRBJ1-1,-,-
CASSPPRLPNEQFF,TGTGCCAGCTCGCCACCACGCCTCCCGAATGAGCAGTTCTTC,TRBV18,TRBJ2-1,once,-
CASNRISGSTDTQYF,TGTGCCAGCAATCGGATTAGCGGGAGCACAGATACGCAGTATTTT,TRBV6-1,TRBJ2-3,-,TRBD2
CASSLGGRAGNYNEQFF,TGTGCCAGCAGTTTGGGGGGCAGAGCGGGTAACTACAATGAGCAGTTCTTC,TRBV12-3/TRBV12-4,TRBJ2-1,many,-
CASSKQPTQVNEKLFF,TGTGCCAGCAGTAAGCAACCGACACAGGTTAATGAAAAACTGTTTTTT,TRBV6-1,TRBJ1-4,many,-
CATSSGTLFGAFF,TGTGCCACCAGCAGCGGGACACTATTTGGGGCTTTCTTT,TRBV15,TRBJ1-1,many,-
CSAKGLLGSEQYF,TGCAGTGCTAAGGGTCTTTTGGGTTCCGAGCAGTACTTC,TRBV20-1,TRBJ2-7,many,-
CASSVGGGMTEAFF,TGTGCCAGCAGCGTTGGGGGGGGCATGACTGAAGCTTTCTTT,TRBV11-2,TRBJ1-1,many,-
CASTNGADTQYF,TGTGCCAGCACCAATGGCGCAGATACGCAGTATTTT,TRBV27,TRBJ2-3,many,-
CATSDPDGPLGNEQFF,TGTGCCACCAGTGACCCAGACGGGCCCCTTGGCAATGAGCAGTTCTTC,TRBV24-1,TRBJ2-1,-,-
CASSLGQPGSYNEQFF,TGTGCCAGCAGCTTGGGACAGCCGGGGAGCTACAATGAGCAGTTCTTC,TRBV7-2,TRBJ2-1,many,TRBD1
CASSLSGQRMNTEAFF,TGCGCCAGCAGCTTGTCCGGTCAGAGAATGAACACTGAAGCTTTCTTT,TRBV5-1,TRBJ1-1,many,-
CAISGRQGQNTGELFF,TGTGCCATCAGTGGGCGACAGGGACAGAACACCGGGGAGCTGTTTTTT,TRBV10-3,TRBJ2-2,many,TRBD1
CASSLAFGADTQYF,TGTGCCAGCAGCTTAGCGTTCGGGGCAGATACGCAGTATTTT,TRBV7-8,TRBJ2-3,-,-
CASSSGDLAGVSNEQFF,TGTGCCAGCAGCTCGGGGGATCTAGCGGGAGTTTCCAATGAGCAGTTCTTC,TRBV11-3,TRBJ2-1,-,TRBD2
CSVDGSGEDTQYF,TGCAGCGTTGACGGTAGCGGAGAGGATACGCAGTATTTT,TRBV29-1,TRBJ2-3,many,-
CASRTIQDETQYF,TGCGCCAGCAGGACTATACAGGATGAGACCCAGTACTTC,TRBV5-1,TRBJ2-5,many,-
CASTPEGGWTEAFF,TGTGCCAGCACTCCGGAAGGGGGCTGGACTGAAGCTTTCTTT,TRBV12-3/TRBV12-4,TRBJ1-1,many,TRBD1
CSVFGGGKAYEQYF,TGCAGCGTCTTTGGCGGCGGGAAAGCCTACGAGCAGTACTTC,TRBV29-1,TRBJ2-7,many,-
CASSLDVDTIYF,TGTGCCAGCAGCTTGGACGTGGACACCATATATTTT,TRBV5-5,TRBJ1-3,few,-
CSARARWVASNEQFF,TGCAGTGCTAGGGCCCGCTGGGTAGCGAGCAATGAGCAGTTCTTC,TRBV20-1,TRBJ2-1,many,-
CASSRLSAAGFAEAFF,TGTGCCAGCAGCCGCCTCTCCGCGGCGGGATTCGCTGAAGCTTTCTTT,TRBV3-1,TRBJ1-1,-,-
CASSPQTQVFYGYTF,TGCGCCAGCAGCCCGCAAACCCAGGTCTTCTATGGCTACACCTTC,TRBV5-1,TRBJ1-2,-,-
CASSLVGTTNEKLFF,TGTGCCAGCAGCCTAGTCGGGACAACTAATGAAAAACTGTTTTTT,TRBV7-9,TRBJ1-4,-,-
CASSFLLAEGHEQFF,TGTGCCAGCAGCTTCTTGCTAGCGGAAGGGCATGAGCAGTTCTTC,TRBV11-1,TRBJ2-1,many,TRBD2
CASARTGNQPQHF,TGTGCTAGTGCCAGGACAGGAAATCAGCCCCAGCATTTT,TRBV12-5,TRBJ1-5,few,TRBD1
CAISVPGTEETQYF,TGTGCCATCAGTGTCCCCGGGACAGAAGAGACCCAGTACTTC,TRBV10-3,TRBJ2-5,few,TRBD1
CASSYRTGGYNEQFF,TGTGCCAGCAGTTACCGGACAGGGGGATACAATGAGCAGTTCTTC,TRBV6-5,TRBJ2-1,few,TRBD1
CASSLFANTGELFF,TGTGCCAGCAGTTTATTCGCGAACACCGGGGAGCTGTTTTTT,TRBV27,TRBJ2-2,-,-